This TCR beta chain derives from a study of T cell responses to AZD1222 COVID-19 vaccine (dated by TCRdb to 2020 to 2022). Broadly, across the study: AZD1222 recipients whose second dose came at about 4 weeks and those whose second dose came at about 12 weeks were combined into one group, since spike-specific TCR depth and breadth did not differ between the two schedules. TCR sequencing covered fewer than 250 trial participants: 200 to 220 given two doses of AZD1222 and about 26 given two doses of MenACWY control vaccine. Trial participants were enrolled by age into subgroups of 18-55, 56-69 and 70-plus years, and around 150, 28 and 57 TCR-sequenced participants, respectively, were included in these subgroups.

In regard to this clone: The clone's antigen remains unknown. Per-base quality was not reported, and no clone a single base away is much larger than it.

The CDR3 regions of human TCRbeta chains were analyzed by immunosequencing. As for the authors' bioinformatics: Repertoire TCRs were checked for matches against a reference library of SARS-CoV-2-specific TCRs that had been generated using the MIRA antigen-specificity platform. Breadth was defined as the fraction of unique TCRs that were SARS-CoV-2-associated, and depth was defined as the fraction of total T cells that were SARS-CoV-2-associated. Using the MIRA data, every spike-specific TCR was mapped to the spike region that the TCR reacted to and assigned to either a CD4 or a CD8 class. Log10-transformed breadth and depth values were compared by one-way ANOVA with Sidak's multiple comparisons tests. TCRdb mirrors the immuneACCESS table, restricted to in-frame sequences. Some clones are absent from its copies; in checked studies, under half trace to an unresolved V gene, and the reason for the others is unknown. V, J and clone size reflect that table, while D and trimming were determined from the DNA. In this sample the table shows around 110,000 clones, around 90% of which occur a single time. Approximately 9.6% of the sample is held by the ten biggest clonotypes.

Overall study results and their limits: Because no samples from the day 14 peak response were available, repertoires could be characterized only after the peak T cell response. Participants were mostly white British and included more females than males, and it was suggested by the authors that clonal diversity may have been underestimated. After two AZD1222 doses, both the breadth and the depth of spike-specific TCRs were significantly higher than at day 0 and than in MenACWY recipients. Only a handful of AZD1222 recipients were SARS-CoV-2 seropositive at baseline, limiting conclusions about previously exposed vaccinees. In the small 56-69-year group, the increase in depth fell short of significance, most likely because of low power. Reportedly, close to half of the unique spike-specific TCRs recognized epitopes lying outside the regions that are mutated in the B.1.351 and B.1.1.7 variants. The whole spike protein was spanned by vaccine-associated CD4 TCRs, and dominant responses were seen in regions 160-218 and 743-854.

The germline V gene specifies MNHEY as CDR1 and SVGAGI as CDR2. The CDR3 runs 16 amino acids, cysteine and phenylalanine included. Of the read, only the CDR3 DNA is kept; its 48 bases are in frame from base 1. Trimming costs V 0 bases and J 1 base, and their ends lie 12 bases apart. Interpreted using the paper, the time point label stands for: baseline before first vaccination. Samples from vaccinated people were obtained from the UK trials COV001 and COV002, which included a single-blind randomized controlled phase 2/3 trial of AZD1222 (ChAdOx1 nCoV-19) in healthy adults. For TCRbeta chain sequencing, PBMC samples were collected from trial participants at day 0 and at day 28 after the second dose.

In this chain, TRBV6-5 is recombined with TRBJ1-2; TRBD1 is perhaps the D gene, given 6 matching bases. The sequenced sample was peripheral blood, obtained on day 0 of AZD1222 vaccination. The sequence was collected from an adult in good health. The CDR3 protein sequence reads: CASSYSLGGLNYGYTF. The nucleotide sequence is TGTGCCAGCAGTTACTCATTGGGGGGCCTTAACTATGGCTACACCTTC.